These 9 T cell receptor beta chains were all obtained from the same sample, sequenced in a study. TCRdb redid the calling of the 5' RACE reads with MiXCR, one entry per CDR3 protein. Counted here are some 60,000 distinct CDR3 sequences, approximately 29% occurring once; the ten biggest clones make up approximately 2.2%. Sequencing was done on a sample of tumor-infiltrating naive CD4+ T cells sorted from the breast tumor. Subset described: naive CD4+ T cells, CD4+CD45RA+CD25-. The receptor source for this set is a female donor with breast cancer.

The chain carries TRBV7-2 and TRBJ1-1; no firm D call. Germline loops: CDR1 SGHTA, CDR2 FQGNSA. V was pared by 6 bases and J by 7 bases, with 9 bases between. This CDR3 contains 11 residues. CDR3 residues: CASSSWFEAFF. CDR3 bases: TGTGCCAGCAGTTCATGGTTTGAAGCTTTCTTT.

The chain couples TRBV27 to TRBJ2-3, with 9 bases matching TRBD2. Germline CDR1 reads MNHEY; CDR2 reads SMNVEV (reference sequence). This CDR3 is 18 amino acids long. Losses at the gene ends were 6 bases for V and 5 bases for J; bases not matched to a gene: 18. CDR3 nucleotide sequence: TGTGCCAGCAGCCGACTAGCGGATCATTCCCTCTCCTTAGATACGCAGTATTTT. Translation gives CASSRLADHSLSLDTQYF.

This clonotype was counted a single time. The chain links TRBV29-1 to TRBJ2-1; perhaps TRBD2 as D (5 bases). This CDR3 is built from 15 residues. The V end was cut by 5 bases, the J end by 4 bases, with 18 bases between. Germline V gene data show CDR1 as SQVTM and CDR2 as ANQGSEA. CDR3 DNA: TGCAGCGTTTCGGGATTTAAGGACCCGTACAATGAGCAGTTCTTC. Translated: CSVSGFKDPYNEQFF.

This rearrangement joins TRBV7-8 to TRBJ2-1; 7 bases agree with TRBD2. The CDR3 is made up of 17 amino acids. Unmatched junction bases numbered 17, after V lost 5 bases and J lost 7 bases. Per the germline V gene, CDR1 is SGHVS and CDR2 is FQNEAQ. CDR3 amino acids: CASSPLGGAGNTNEQFF. CDR3 DNA: TGTGCCAGCAGCCCCCTGGGTGGAGCGGGGAATACGAATGAGCAGTTCTTC.

This clonotype has a count of ten or more. The V gene is TRBV10-3, the J gene TRBJ2-7; possible D gene TRBD2, 6 bases. Trimming took 6 bases from V and 2 from J, leaving 11 bases between them. The germline gives CDR1 ENHRY, CDR2 SYGVKD. CDR3 size: 13 residues. The CDR3 sequence: CAIRERVPYEQYF. The DNA for the CDR3 is TGTGCCATCAGGGAGCGGGTGCCCTACGAGCAGTACTTC.

The sample holds a few counts of this clonotype. The genes are TRBV5-1 and TRBJ2-7; 9 bases line up with TRBD1. CDR1 and CDR2 (germline): SGHRS, YFSETQ. The CDR3 totals 14 residues. The junction had 9 bases not matched to a gene; V was cut back by 7 bases and J by 4 bases. The CDR3 loop is CASHAGTGSYEQYF. The CDR3 DNA follows: TGCGCCAGCCACGCCGGGACAGGGTCGTACGAGCAGTACTTC.

This clonotype showed up just a few times. V is TRBV6-5 and J is TRBJ2-3; D remains ambiguous. Trimming shortened V by 2 bases and J by 3 bases, and 6 bases separated the two germline ends. Germline V CDR1 and CDR2: MNHEY, SVGAGI. The CDR3 loop spans 13 amino acids. CDR3 sequence (DNA): TGTGCCAGCAGTTACACAATGACAGATACGCAGTATTTT. Translated, it gives CASSYTMTDTQYF.

This clonotype was detected ten times or more. The chain recombines TRBV6-5 with TRBJ2-2, with a tentative D call TRBD2 (5 bases). Germline loops: CDR1 MNHEY, CDR2 SVGAGI. V gave up 0 bases and J gave up 4 bases, with 9 bases separating them. The CDR3 length is 15 residues. CDR3 nucleotides: TGTGCCAGCAGTTACTCGACGGACTCCACCGGGGAGCTGTTTTTT. Translation gives CASSYSTDSTGELFF.

This clonotype was seen more than once but under ten times. The chain employs TRBV9 and TRBJ2-7; D call uncertain. Looked up from germline, CDR1 is SGDLS and CDR2 is YYNGEE. Trimming pared 0 bases from V and 6 bases from J, leaving 10 bases between. This CDR3 has 13 amino acids. CDR3 in amino acids: CASSVDRKSEQYF. CDR3 nucleotide sequence: TGTGCCAGCAGCGTAGATCGTAAGAGCGAGCAGTACTTC.